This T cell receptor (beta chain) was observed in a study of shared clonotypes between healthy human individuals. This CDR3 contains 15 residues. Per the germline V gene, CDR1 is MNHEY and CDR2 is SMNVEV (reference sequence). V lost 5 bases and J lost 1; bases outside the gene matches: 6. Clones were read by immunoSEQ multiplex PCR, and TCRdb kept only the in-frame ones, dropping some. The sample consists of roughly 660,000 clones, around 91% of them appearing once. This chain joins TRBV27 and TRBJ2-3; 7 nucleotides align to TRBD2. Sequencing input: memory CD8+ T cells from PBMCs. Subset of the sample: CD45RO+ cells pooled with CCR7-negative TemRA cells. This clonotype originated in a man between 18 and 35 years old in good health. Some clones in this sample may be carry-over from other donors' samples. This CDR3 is CASSLTAGRTDTQYF. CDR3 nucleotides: TGTGCCAGCAGTCTTACAGCGGGACGCACAGATACGCAGTATTTT.